The 15 T cell receptor beta chains listed next were all sequenced from one sample in a study of cytomegalovirus exposure and HLA in healthy donors. With 60 Vbeta and 13 Jbeta primers, the PCR was carried out. Clones were sequenced by immunoSEQ multiplex PCR, and TCRdb holds only the in-frame ones, with some missing. The sample has 150,000 to 200,000 clones; 75% are singletons. Input material: PBMCs. The source of these receptors is a woman aged 50 to 60 in good health and CMV-seropositive.

This rearrangement joins TRBV19 to TRBJ2-3, with 9 bases aligning to TRBD1. Germline V gene sequence: CDR1 LNHDA, CDR2 SQIVND (reference sequence). The CDR3 is made up of 16 amino acids. Trimming removed 4 bases from V and 4 bases from J; junction bases left unmatched: 9. CDR3 residues: CASSNNRGRGSDTQYF. CDR3 DNA: TGTGCCAGTAGTAATAACAGGGGGCGCGGGTCAGATACGCAGTATTTT. The full variable domain, its missing parts supplied by reference TRBV19 and TRBJ2-3, is DGGITQSPKYLFRKEGQNVTLSCEQNLNHDAMYWYRQDPGQGLRLIYYSQIVNDFQKGDIAEGYSVSREKKESFPLTVTSAQKNPTAFYLCASSNNRGRGSDTQYFGPGTRLTVL.

The chain carries TRBV5-1 and TRBJ1-2; no clear D gene. CDR1 SGHRS and CDR2 YFSETQ come from the germline V gene. This CDR3 contains 15 residues. The V gene lost 1 base and the J gene lost 0 bases, with 10 bases spanning the gap. CDR3 loop: CASSLYSGSNYGYTF. The DNA of the CDR3 is TGCGCCAGCAGCTTGTACAGTGGTTCTAACTATGGCTACACCTTC.

The CDR3 spells CASSDSPSSYNEQFF. The CDR3 DNA follows: TGTGCCAGCAGCGACAGCCCAAGCTCCTACAATGAGCAGTTCTTC. The chain employs TRBV9 and TRBJ2-1; D ambiguous. Trimming took 3 bases from V and 0 from J, leaving 10 bases between them. Germline-derived CDR1 and CDR2 are SGDLS and YYNGEE. The CDR3 contains 15 residues. Using reference TRBV9 and TRBJ2-1 for the parts outside the CDR3, the full variable domain is DSGVTQTPKHLITATGQRVTLRCSPRSGDLSVYWYQQSLDQGLQFLIQYYNGEERAKGNILERFSAQQFPDLHSELNLSSLELGDSALYFCASSDSPSSYNEQFFGPGTRLTVL.

The rearrangement joins TRBV7-6 to TRBJ2-3; D unresolved. In germline, CDR1 is SGHVS, CDR2 FNYEAQ. The V gene lost 5 bases and the J gene lost 3 bases, with 6 bases spanning the gap. This CDR3 contains 12 residues. CDR3 amino acids: CASSPRTDTQYF. DNA for the CDR3: TGTGCCAGCAGCCCGAGGACAGATACGCAGTATTTT.

This chain joins TRBV2 and TRBJ2-3; TRBD2 matches 10 bases. V trimming: 8 bases; J trimming: 4 bases; junction bases outside the gene matches: 3. This CDR3 contains 13 residues. In germline, CDR1 is SNHLY, CDR2 FYNNEI. CDR3 nucleotides: TGTGCCAGCTCTAGCGGGAGTCCAGATACGCAGTATTTT. Its protein product is CASSSGSPDTQYF.

This chain uses TRBV19 with TRBJ1-6; the match to TRBD1 covers 7 bases. The V and J ends lost 5 bases and 4 bases, in that order; junction bases with no gene match: 8. This CDR3 is built from 16 residues. Germline CDR1 and CDR2: LNHDA and SQIVND (reference sequence). The DNA of the CDR3 is TGTGCCAGTAGTTTCGTACCGGGACAGTATAATTCACCCCTCCACTTT. Translation gives CASSFVPGQYNSPLHF. The full variable domain, with the rest looked up from reference TRBV19 and TRBJ1-6, is DGGITQSPKYLFRKEGQNVTLSCEQNLNHDAMYWYRQDPGQGLRLIYYSQIVNDFQKGDIAEGYSVSREKKESFPLTVTSAQKNPTAFYLCASSFVPGQYNSPLHFGNGTRLTVT.

CDR3 region: CASSEYREGGETQYF. The CDR3 nucleotides are TGTGCCAGCAGTGAATACAGGGAGGGAGGAGAGACCCAGTACTTC. The chain is built from TRBV25-1 and TRBJ2-5; TRBD2 aligns across 7 bases. The trim removed 0 bases at V and 4 bases at J, leaving 5 bases unmatched. Germline CDR1 is MGHDK and CDR2 is SYGVNS. The CDR3 contains 15 residues.

This clone was counted once. The chain combines TRBV7-3 with TRBJ2-3; tentatively, D is TRBD2 (6 bases). V lost 5 bases and J lost 4, with 10 bases in between. The CDR3 contains 13 residues. CDR1 is SGHTA, CDR2 FQGTGA, per germline. CDR3 nucleotides: TGTGCCAGCAGCGAGCGGGTATCAGATACGCAGTATTTT. Its translation is CASSERVSDTQYF.

V is TRBV27 and J is TRBJ2-1; 8 bases match TRBD2. The CDR3 loop spans 14 amino acids. Germline V gives CDR1 MNHEY, CDR2 SMNVEV (reference sequence). Trimming took 6 bases from V and 8 from J; bases not matched to a gene: 9. The CDR3 loop is CASRRTGGPYEQFF. DNA for the CDR3: TGTGCCAGCAGGAGGACGGGGGGGCCGTATGAGCAGTTCTTC.

This clone was seen a handful of times. The gene calls are TRBV5-8 and TRBJ1-2; 10 nucleotides match TRBD1. CDR1 SGHTS and CDR2 YDEGEE come from the germline V gene. The CDR3 consists of 15 residues. J gave up 2 bases and V 0 bases, and 1 base lay outside the gene matches. CDR3: CASSLADRGNYGYTF. The CDR3 nucleotides are TGTGCCAGCAGCTTGGCGGACAGGGGGAACTATGGCTACACCTTC.

The V and J genes are TRBV4-2 and TRBJ2-5; D is unclear. CDR1 is LGHNA and CDR2 is YNFKEQ in the germline V gene. The V gene lost 0 bases and the J gene lost 3 bases, with 8 bases spanning the gap. The CDR3 has 14 amino acids. The CDR3 coding sequence is TGTGCCAGCAGCCAAGAGGTGGCCGAAGAGACCCAGTACTTC. Encoded protein: CASSQEVAEETQYF.

This chain joins TRBV28 and TRBJ2-2, with TRBD1 matching over 8 bases. CDR1 and CDR2 from the germline V gene are MDHEN and SYDVKM. The CDR3 is 15 amino acids. The V segment lost 2 bases and the J segment 5 bases; nucleotides outside the gene matches: 4. CDR3 nucleotide sequence: TGTGCCAGCAGTTTACAGGGGGCGGGGACCGGGGAGCTGTTTTTT. The encoded protein is CASSLQGAGTGELFF.

The chain joins TRBV4-2 to TRBJ1-6; 10 nucleotides align to TRBD1. The CDR3 has 16 residues. With V trimmed by 5 bases and J by 7 bases, 8 bases remained unmatched. The germline V gene has CDR1 LGHNA and CDR2 YNFKEQ. The CDR3 DNA sequence: TGTGCCAGCAGCTTACGGACAGGGGGTTTGAATTCACCCCTCCACTTT. As protein: CASSLRTGGLNSPLHF.

This clone was recorded a few times. The rearrangement links TRBV10-3 to TRBJ1-2; maybe TRBD1 (6 bases). With 6 bases removed from V and 2 bases from J, the gap between germline ends came to 10 bases. Germline V gene data show CDR1 as ENHRY and CDR2 as SYGVKD. This CDR3 is built from 13 residues. CDR3 region: CAISQDSNYGYTF. The CDR3 nucleotides read TGTGCCATCAGCCAGGACAGCAACTATGGCTACACCTTC.

In its sample, this clone was seen many times. This chain links TRBV2 with TRBJ2-2; possibly TRBD1 for D (6 bases). The V end lost 3 bases, the J end lost 6 bases, and 8 bases lay between the germline ends. CDR3 length equals 13 residues. Germline assignment: CDR1 SNHLY and CDR2 FYNNEI. CDR3 coding DNA: TGTGCCAGCAGTGAGTCAGGGGCCGGGGAGCTGTTTTTT. Translating gives CASSESGAGELFF.